This T cell receptor beta chain was sequenced in a study of blood T cell repertoires in COVID-19 (dated by TCRdb to about 2020). Background for the entire study: Collaborator samples came from the United States, Italy and Spain and covered acute and convalescent phases of COVID-19. Nearly every sample came with metadata listing a de-identified subject ID, COVID-19 status, age in years and sex. Samples came from the ongoing ImmuneRACE study (first 160 participants) plus 1,254 subjects from 6 global collaborators. The prospective study material was composed of cDNA or gDNA derived from T cells, B-cell-depleted T cells, or PBMCs. Deeply sampled blood TCRbeta repertoires from subjects exposed to, actively infected with, or recovered from COVID-19 were included in the dataset. The repertoires were made available in a free public database intended to serve as a resource for research on the immune response to SARS-CoV-2. Where available, HLA class I and class II types were obtained from metadata supplied by the sample provider rather than from assay-based typing. General conclusions and limits of the study: The amount of clinical and demographic metadata varied by source and participant and was provided uncurated.

V trim: 5 bases; J trim: 0 bases; unmatched bases: 7. The CDR1 and CDR2 encoded by the germline V gene (reference sequence) are LNHDA and SQIVND. Spanning cysteine to phenylalanine, the CDR3 consists of 17 amino acids. The CDR3 DNA has 51 bases and is translated from base 1. At one collaborating source in Seattle, patients were enrolled during active infection and were followed longitudinally through the course of disease. Whole blood was collected in K2EDTA tubes by collaborating institutions according to the institutions' own protocols. Collaborator samples were shipped for TCRbeta analysis as frozen whole blood, isolated PBMCs, or DNA extracted from either sample type. TCRbeta CDR3 regions were amplified from genomic DNA using the immunoSEQ Assay, a bias-controlled multiplex PCR. The authors' analysis ran thus. The number of nucleated cells in each sample was estimated from the amplification of reference gene primers within the assay. To quantify the absolute abundance of each unique TCRbeta CDR3 rearrangement, sequence reads were collapsed and filtered. Productive Simpson clonality was computed per sample as the square root of Simpson's diversity index over productive rearrangements. TCRdb took over this immuneACCESS table, retaining in-frame rearrangements with V and J assigned. Such tables are incomplete; in checked studies, under half of the missing clones stem from an unresolved V gene, and the remainder is unexplained. V and J calls and clone size are copied from that table; D and trimming were computed from the DNA. The sample yields fewer than 300,000 clones; about 86% were counted once. The top ten constitute around 14% of the sample.

Details on this clone: Its antigen is currently not known. Base qualities were left out, and no much larger clone turns up one base away.

The sequenced sample was peripheral blood. The TCR sequence derives from a person aged 70 to 85 with COVID-19, enrolled during active disease. In this chain, TRBV19 is recombined with TRBJ1-5, with 10 central nucleotides matching TRBD1. In nucleotides, the sequence is TGTGCCAGTAGTTCTAAGACAGGGGGCTATAGCAATCAGCCCCAGCATTTT. It translates as CASSSKTGGYSNQPQHF.